These 10 T cell receptor beta chains were all obtained from the same sample, sequenced in a study of immune characterization of retroperitoneal liposarcoma. One entry per CDR3 protein results from TCRdb running MiXCR on the PCR reads. The sample lists about 12,000 distinct CDR3 sequences; over 25% were seen once. The sample taken for sequencing was tumor tissue. The receptors were gathered from a female donor with retroperitoneal liposarcoma.

This clonotype rates as medium-sized (0.01 to 0.1%). J is TRBJ2-1 and V is TRBV6-1; D may be TRBD1 (5 bases). Germline CDR1 is MNHNS and CDR2 is SASEGT. The CDR3 runs to 13 residues. Trimming shortened V by 10 bases and J by 13 bases, and 23 bases separated the two germline ends. The CDR3 sequence: CANRQYPQETQFF. CDR3 sequence (DNA): TGTGCCAACCGACAGTACCCACAAGAGACCCAGTTCTTC.

This clonotype has a count of ten or more. This chain links TRBV7-3 with TRBJ2-5; 8 positions agree with TRBD2. This CDR3 region has 14 residues. Trimming cost V 5 bases and J 5 bases; bases outside gene matches: 7. CDR1 SGHTA and CDR2 FQGTGA come from the germline V gene. The DNA for the CDR3 is TGTGCCAGCAGCCCCGGGACTAGTCTTGAGACCCAGTACTTC. Its protein product is CASSPGTSLETQYF.

This clonotype rates as medium-sized. This CDR3 is CASSLGTETYEQYF. The CDR3 nucleotides read TGTGCCAGCAGCTTAGGGACTGAAACCTACGAGCAGTACTTC. This rearrangement joins TRBV7-6 to TRBJ2-1, with a possible D match to TRBD2 (5 bases). The DNA end favors TRBJ2-7, so the J call may be wrong. The CDR3 contains 14 residues. Germline CDR1 reads SGHVS; CDR2 reads FNYEAQ.

This chain joins TRBV12-3 or TRBV12-4 and TRBJ1-5; 7 positions match TRBD1. Trimming took 2 bases from V and 0 from J; bases not matched to a gene: 1. The CDR3 is made up of 15 amino acids. In DNA, the CDR3 is TGTGCCAGCAGTTTAACAGGGGATAGCAATCAGCCCCAGCATTTT. Its translation is CASSLTGDSNQPQHF.

This sequence joins TRBV19 and TRBJ2-2, with TRBD2 matching over 15 bases. The CDR3 is 20 amino acids. The V gene end was trimmed by 5 bases and the J gene end by 2 bases; junction bases not matched to a gene: 12. Per the germline V gene, CDR1 is LNHDA and CDR2 is SQIVND (reference sequence). The CDR3 spells CASSLNGPGLAGGNTGELFF. The CDR3 region has the DNA TGTGCCAGTAGTTTGAATGGTCCGGGACTAGCGGGAGGTAACACCGGGGAGCTGTTTTTT.

The chain has TRBV10-2 and TRBJ2-1; maybe TRBD2 (7 bases). The germline CDR1 and CDR2 sequences are WSHSY and SAAADI. This CDR3 has 14 residues. Deletions cut 3 bases from V and 7 bases from J, with 13 bases between. Here the CDR3 reads CASSEGGGFNEQFF. The CDR3 DNA reads as TGCGCCAGCAGTGAAGGGGGGGGTTTTAATGAGCAGTTCTTC.

This clonotype has a handful of counts. The chain joins TRBV12-3 or TRBV12-4 to TRBJ2-3, with 8 positions matching TRBD1. CDR3 length equals 16 residues. The trim removed 5 bases at V and 2 bases at J, leaving 9 bases unmatched. The CDR3 DNA is TGTGCCAGCAGTGGGCAGACAGGGGTGACCACAGATACGCAGTATTTT. It specifies CASSGQTGVTTDTQYF.

This clonotype was detected a few times. The V gene is TRBV6-1, the J gene TRBJ2-3, with TRBD2 matching 12 bases. Germline V gene sequence: CDR1 MNHNS, CDR2 SASEGT. The J segment lost 8 bases and the V segment lost 6 bases, leaving 6 bases of the junction unmatched. CDR3 size: 14 residues. CDR3: CASRLAGGPGTQYF. CDR3 coding DNA: TGTGCCAGCAGGCTAGCGGGAGGGCCGGGTACGCAGTATTTT.

V is TRBV12-3 or TRBV12-4 and J is TRBJ2-5; 7 bases align to TRBD2. J lost 2 bases, V lost 3 bases, and 6 bases had no gene match. The length of the CDR3 is 15 residues. CDR3 nucleotide sequence: TGTGCCAGCAGTTTTGCCCTAGCGGAACAAGAGACCCAGTACTTC. Translation gives CASSFALAEQETQYF.

This rearrangement joins TRBV6-2 or TRBV6-3 to TRBJ2-4, with TRBD1 matching over 7 bases. This CDR3 has 15 residues. J lost 6 bases, V lost 3 bases, and 8 bases had no gene match. The V gene's germline CDR1 is MNHEY and CDR2 SVGEGT. CDR3 bases: TGTGCCAGCAGTTATGGTCAGGGGGATGTAAACATTCAGTACTTC. Protein sequence: CASSYGQGDVNIQYF.